Following are 11 T cell receptor beta chains from one sample sequenced in a study of blood T cell repertoires in COVID-19. Some clones are missing from TCRdb's copy, which holds only in-frame ones; the method was immunoSEQ multiplex PCR. The sample contains 150,000 to 200,000 clones, 81% of which appear only once. Sequencing was carried out using PBMCs or T cells enriched from blood (not recorded which). These receptors came from a woman aged 35 to 49 with acute COVID-19.

This clone was counted a single time. The genes are TRBV19 and TRBJ1-5; no firm D call. The CDR3 consists of 13 residues. Germline lookup yields CDR1 LNHDA and CDR2 SQIVND (reference sequence). The ends were cut back, 2 bases at V and 7 bases at J, with 9 bases in the middle. The CDR3 protein is CASSIIWEQPQHF. CDR3 DNA sequence: TGTGCCAGTAGTATAATATGGGAGCAGCCCCAGCATTTT.

J is TRBJ2-1 and V is TRBV7-2; D ambiguous. CDR3 length: 13 amino acids. Looked up from germline, CDR1 is SGHTA and CDR2 is FQGNSA. The V end was cut by 3 bases, the J end by 1 base, with 4 bases between. The CDR3 loop reads CASSFRSYNEQFF. CDR3 nucleotides: TGTGCCAGCAGCTTCCGGTCCTACAATGAGCAGTTCTTC.

The gene calls are TRBV18 and TRBJ1-1; 7 positions match TRBD1. The CDR3 has 16 amino acids. CDR1 is KGHSH and CDR2 is LQKENI in the germline V gene. The junction had 10 bases not matched to a gene; V was cut back by 3 bases and J by 3 bases. The CDR3 loop reads CASSPKIPGTDTEAFF. CDR3 nucleotides: TGTGCCAGCTCACCGAAAATCCCAGGGACAGACACTGAAGCTTTCTTT. The complete variable domain, with remaining parts taken from reference TRBV18 and TRBJ1-1, reads NAGVMQNPRHLVRRRGQEARLRCSPMKGHSHVYWYRQLPEEGLKFMVYLQKENIIDESGMPKERFSAEFPKEGPSILRIQQVVRGDSAAYFCASSPKIPGTDTEAFFGQGTRLTVV.

The chain carries TRBV30 and TRBJ1-1; tentative D call: TRBD1 (6 bases). The germline CDR1 and CDR2 sequences are GTSNPN and SVGIG (reference sequence). The CDR3 has 10 residues. V dropped 3 bases and J dropped 12 bases, with 11 bases sitting between them. The CDR3 reads CAWRSGVTFF. In DNA, the CDR3 is TGTGCCTGGAGGTCAGGGGTGACTTTCTTT.

V is TRBV30 and J is TRBJ1-3, with D possibly TRBD1 on 5 matching bases. From germline, CDR1 is GTSNPN and CDR2 SVGIG (reference sequence). The CDR3 sequence is 14 residues long. V gave up 1 base and J gave up 1 base, with 8 bases separating them. CDR3 nucleotide sequence: TGTGCCTGGAGTGCCAAGGGGTCTGGAAACACCATATATTTT. It yields the protein CAWSAKGSGNTIYF.

This chain connects TRBV18 to TRBJ2-1; D perhaps matches TRBD1 (6 bases). From germline, CDR1 is KGHSH and CDR2 LQKENI. Trimming cost V 2 bases and J 8 bases, with 13 bases left between them. This CDR3 has 14 amino acids. For the CDR3, the DNA is TGTGCCAGCTCACCAAGGGCAGGGGTCGATGAGCAGTTCTTC. Protein product: CASSPRAGVDEQFF.

The rearrangement uses TRBV2 and TRBJ2-3, with TRBD2 matching over 8 bases. The V and J ends lost 4 bases and 5 bases, in that order; junction bases with no gene match: 8. The CDR3 covers 15 residues. Germline-derived CDR1 and CDR2 are SNHLY and FYNNEI. DNA of the CDR3: TGTGCCAGCAGTGTCCGTACGGCGGGAGGAGATACGCAGTATTTT. The encoded protein is CASSVRTAGGDTQYF.

The genes are TRBV12-3 or TRBV12-4 and TRBJ1-1, with TRBD1 identical over 7 bases. With V trimmed by 5 bases and J by 8 bases, 8 bases remained unmatched. The CDR3 contains 13 residues. This CDR3 reads CASSIRPGQEAFF. CDR3 in DNA: TGTGCCAGCAGTATACGGCCGGGACAGGAAGCTTTCTTT.

This chain joins TRBV7-2 and TRBJ1-1; D gene unclear. The CDR3 loop spans 14 amino acids. Germline V gives CDR1 SGHTA, CDR2 FQGNSA. V lost 1 base to trimming and J lost 1 base, with 7 bases between them. The CDR3 sequence: CASSLDSGNTEAFF. The CDR3, as DNA: TGTGCCAGCAGCTTAGATTCGGGGAACACTGAAGCTTTCTTT.

This clone was counted only a few times. CDR3 region: CASSPAGGSGSPGTQYF. The DNA for the CDR3 is TGTGCCAGCAGCCCTGCTGGGGGTAGCGGGAGCCCCGGTACGCAGTATTTT. The chain combines TRBV5-4 with TRBJ2-3; 9 nucleotides line up with TRBD2. The CDR3 has 17 residues. Germline CDR1 SGHNT, CDR2 YYREEE (reference sequence). With V trimmed by 4 bases and J by 8 bases, 17 bases remained unmatched. Full variable domain (outside the CDR3, taken from reference TRBV5-4 and TRBJ2-3): ETGVTQSPTHLIKTRGQQVTLRCSSQSGHNTVSWYQQALGQGPQFIFQYYREEENGRGNFPPRFSGLQFPNYSSELNVNALELDDSALYLCASSPAGGSGSPGTQYFGPGTRLTVL.

This chain connects TRBV18 to TRBJ2-5; D not resolved. Trimming left V 3 bases short and J 4 bases short, with 9 bases between. This CDR3 region has 13 residues. Germline V gene sequence: CDR1 KGHSH, CDR2 LQKENI. The CDR3 loop reads CASSPHRLETQYF. In nucleotides, the CDR3 is TGTGCCAGCTCACCGCACAGATTAGAGACCCAGTACTTC.